Below, 9 T cell receptor beta chains from the same sample are listed, as sequenced in a study of T cell repertoires in cytomegalovirus infection. One entry per CDR3 protein results from TCRdb running MiXCR on the reads. Of some 450,000 distinct CDR3 sequences listed, under 40% are singletons. Sequenced sample: PBMCs. The receptors shown here come from a human donor in good health (CMV status not recorded). Some clones in this sample may be carry-over from other donors' samples.

V is TRBV6-1 and J is TRBJ2-7; D is undetermined. The ends were cut back, 1 base at V and 3 bases at J, with 4 bases in the middle. The CDR3 is 12 residues long. In germline, CDR1 is MNHNS, CDR2 SASEGT. The CDR3, as DNA: TGTGCCAGCAGTGAAGAAGACTACGAGCAGTACTTC. Residues: CASSEEDYEQYF.

DNA for the CDR3: TGCGCCAGCAGCCCGGACACATACTCCTACGAGCAGTACTTC. Encoded protein: CASSPDTYSYEQYF. The J gene is TRBJ2-7, the V gene TRBV4-1, with D perhaps matching TRBD1 (5 bases). CDR3 length equals 14 residues. The V end lost 4 bases, the J end lost 0 bases, and 10 bases lay between the germline ends. The V gene's germline CDR1 is MGHRA and CDR2 YSYEKL.

Concerning this clonotype: The junction does not match germline at one end; this may be a read error. This chain joins TRBV27 and TRBJ1-1; D perhaps matches TRBD1 (5 bases). The length of the CDR3 is 12 residues. The germline CDR1 and CDR2 sequences are MNHEY and SMNVEV (reference sequence). CDR3 sequence: CARSFQGTEAFF. In nucleotides, the CDR3 is TGTGCCCGCAGTTTCCAGGGTACTGAAGCTTTCTTT.

With respect to this clonotype: Since a much larger clone is just one base distant, this may be a read error. In DNA form, the CDR3 reads TGTGCCAGCAGCCTCGGGATAAGTATGCAGTACTTC. Translated: CASSLGISMQYF. The rearrangement joins TRBV7-2 to TRBJ2-7; possible D gene TRBD2, 5 bases. Trimming shortened V by 5 bases and J by 9 bases, and 14 bases separated the two germline ends. Looked up from germline, CDR1 is SGHTA and CDR2 is FQGNSA. The CDR3 length is 12 residues. Looking up the rest from reference TRBV7-2 and TRBJ2-7 gives the full variable domain: GAGVSQSPSNKVTEKGKDVELRCDPISGHTALYWYRQSLGQGLEFLIYFQGNSAPDKSGLPSDRFSAERTGGSVSTLTIQRTQQEDSAVYLCASSLGISMQYFGPGTRLTVT.

This clonotype appeared a few times. This rearrangement joins TRBV7-9 to TRBJ2-5; TRBD2 agrees at 7 bases. CDR1 SEHNR and CDR2 FQNEAQ come from the germline V gene (reference sequence). The CDR3 length is 14 residues. The trim removed 2 bases at V and 5 bases at J, leaving 5 bases unmatched. CDR3: CASSLLGEGETQYF. The CDR3 DNA reads TGTGCCAGCAGCTTATTAGGGGAGGGTGAGACCCAGTACTTC.

The chain joins TRBV4-1 to TRBJ1-4, with unresolved D. Trimming cost V 4 bases and J 0 bases, with 12 bases left between them. CDR1 and CDR2 (germline): MGHRA, YSYEKL. There are 16 residues in the CDR3. The CDR3 DNA sequence: TGCGCCAGCAGCCCGGGGAGCCGGGCAACTAATGAAAAACTGTTTTTT. This sequence encodes CASSPGSRATNEKLFF.

The rearrangement joins TRBV7-6 to TRBJ1-1, with TRBD1 identical over 7 bases. Germline V gene sequence: CDR1 SGHVS, CDR2 FNYEAQ. The CDR3 is 16 amino acids. The V and J ends lost 4 bases and 1 base, in that order; junction bases with no gene match: 9. Here the CDR3 DNA reads TGTGCCAGCAGCTCCTGGGGACAGAATTCGAACACTGAAGCTTTCTTT. Translating it yields CASSSWGQNSNTEAFF.

The chain uses TRBV5-1 and TRBJ2-2; D not resolved. V was trimmed by 3 bases and J by 5 bases, leaving 17 bases between them. Per the germline V gene, CDR1 is SGHRS and CDR2 is YFSETQ. This CDR3 is built from 16 residues. CDR3 DNA: TGCGCCAGCAGCTACCATCGGGTCCGAGGAACCGGGGAGCTGTTTTTT. Translating gives CASSYHRVRGTGELFF.

Comment on this clonotype: With a much larger clone just one base away, this may be a read error. The chain employs TRBV11-3 and TRBJ2-1; no definite D call. Germline V CDR1 and CDR2: SGHNT, YENEEA. This CDR3 is 13 amino acids long. V was clipped by 0 bases and J by 10 bases, with 10 bases between them. CDR3 coding DNA: TGTGCCAGCAGCTTAGATGGTATAAAGGAGCAGTTCTTC. It is translated as CASSLDGIKEQFF.